What follows is one T cell receptor (beta chain) and its context. This record comes from a study of monozygotic twins with inflammatory bowel disease. This CDR3 is built from 15 residues. The germline gives CDR1 DFQATT, CDR2 SNEGSKA (reference sequence). TCRdb re-called the 5' RACE reads and shows each CDR3 protein once, DNA omitted. This repertoire includes 85,000 to 110,000 distinct CDR3 sequences. This TCR was sampled from a human donor with ulcerative colitis or Crohn's disease, or a healthy co-twin of an affected twin (not recorded which). Material: blood. This rearrangement joins TRBV20-1 to TRBJ1-5; checking the TCRdb D call of TRBD1 is not possible without DNA. CDR3: CSARPPMTGNQPQHF.